The sequence of this T cell receptor beta chain was determined in a study of blood T cell repertoires in COVID-19. About the study: Specimens from acute and convalescent COVID-19 originated in the United States, Italy and Spain.

In the source study's methods: It was from reference gene primer amplification that nucleated cell counts were estimated. The data were produced by immunoSEQ multiplex PCR, yet TCRdb's version contains in-frame clones alone and is incomplete. The DNA was the basis for D and trimming; V, J and clone size are from that table. The sample lists 65,000 to 80,000 clones, about 90% occurring once. This CDR3 comprises 15 residues. The germline V gene encodes CDR1 KGHDR and CDR2 SFDVKD. V gave up 5 bases and J gave up 7 bases; unmatched junction bases: 6. The sequencing sample was made of peripheral blood. The sequence was collected from a man aged 50-59 years with active COVID-19. The V gene is TRBV24-1, the J gene TRBJ2-1; TRBD2 agrees at 11 bases. CDR3 in amino acids: CATSALLAGVNEQFF. CDR3 nucleotides: TGTGCCACCAGTGCCCTACTAGCGGGGGTAAATGAGCAGTTCTTC.